Listed below are T cell receptor beta chains from one sample, sequenced in a study of blood T cell repertoires in COVID-19. TCRdb's copy holds only in-frame clones and misses some; the assay was immunoSEQ multiplex PCR. Of about 440,000 clones listed, around 89% were seen once; the top ten hold about 4.3%. The sequenced material came from peripheral blood. The receptors derive from a young woman with acute or convalescent COVID-19. The CDR3 runs from the conserved cysteine through the conserved F or W. The order of the fields is D gene, clone size, V gene, J gene, CDR3 protein, CDR3 DNA. D genes are given only for firm matches. Size is stated for part of the rows, as once, few or many counts, or as a class when the clone is expanded.

d_call: -; clone_size: -; v_call: TRBV9; j_call: TRBJ2-7; cdr3_aa: CASSVGAKTYEQYF; cdr3_nt: TGTGCCAGCAGCGTAGGAGCTAAAACCTACGAGCAGTACTTC
d_call: -; clone_size: -; v_call: TRBV3-1/TRBV3-2; j_call: TRBJ1-5; cdr3_aa: CASSQDLGDQPQHF; cdr3_nt: TGTGCCAGCAGCCAAGATTTAGGGGATCAGCCCCAGCATTTT
d_call: -; clone_size: -; v_call: TRBV29-1; j_call: TRBJ2-5; cdr3_aa: CSVDRDSEETQYF; cdr3_nt: TGCAGCGTTGATCGGGACTCCGAAGAGACCCAGTACTTC
d_call: TRBD2; clone_size: -; v_call: TRBV7-8; j_call: TRBJ2-7; cdr3_aa: CASSLRGNTGLGHYEQYF; cdr3_nt: TGTGCCAGCAGCTTGCGAGGGAATACGGGACTAGGGCACTACGAGCAGTACTTC
d_call: TRBD1; clone_size: -; v_call: TRBV19; j_call: TRBJ2-2; cdr3_aa: CASSMTGVGTGELFF; cdr3_nt: TGTGCCAGTAGTATGACAGGGGTAGGCACCGGGGAGCTGTTTTTT
d_call: -; clone_size: -; v_call: TRBV6-5; j_call: TRBJ2-2; cdr3_aa: CASSYSVLTGELFF; cdr3_nt: TGTGCCAGCAGTTACTCCGTTCTCACCGGGGAGCTGTTTTTT
d_call: -; clone_size: -; v_call: TRBV28; j_call: TRBJ1-2; cdr3_aa: CASSSINYGYTF; cdr3_nt: TGTGCCAGCAGTTCTATTAACTATGGCTACACCTTC
d_call: -; clone_size: -; v_call: TRBV7-8; j_call: TRBJ1-4; cdr3_aa: CASSALSAGAEEKLFF; cdr3_nt: TGTGCCAGCAGCGCACTATCTGCGGGTGCTGAGGAAAAACTGTTTTTT
d_call: -; clone_size: -; v_call: TRBV7-6; j_call: TRBJ1-3; cdr3_aa: CASSLAQPEGIRSGNTIYF; cdr3_nt: TGTGCCAGCAGCTTAGCCCAGCCAGAGGGAATCAGGTCTGGAAACACCATATATTTT
d_call: -; clone_size: -; v_call: TRBV5-1; j_call: TRBJ2-7; cdr3_aa: CASSLAQDGFRGQYF; cdr3_nt: TGCGCCAGCAGCTTGGCCCAAGACGGATTCAGAGGGCAGTACTTC
d_call: -; clone_size: -; v_call: TRBV15; j_call: TRBJ2-2; cdr3_aa: CATSRDLLGGAVTGELFF; cdr3_nt: TGTGCCACCAGCAGAGATCTTTTGGGGGGGGCTGTCACCGGGGAGCTGTTTTTT
d_call: -; clone_size: -; v_call: TRBV28; j_call: TRBJ1-1; cdr3_aa: CASSFIGAVDTEAFF; cdr3_nt: TGTGCCAGCAGTTTTATAGGGGCGGTGGACACTGAAGCTTTCTTT
d_call: TRBD1; clone_size: -; v_call: TRBV5-1; j_call: TRBJ2-2; cdr3_aa: CASSSDGTGNTGELFF; cdr3_nt: TGCGCCAGCAGCTCGGACGGGACAGGGAACACCGGGGAGCTGTTTTTT
d_call: TRBD1; clone_size: once; v_call: TRBV25-1; j_call: TRBJ1-2; cdr3_aa: CASSGQGASGYTF; cdr3_nt: TGTGCCAGCTCGGGACAGGGGGCGTCTGGCTACACCTTC
d_call: TRBD2; clone_size: once; v_call: TRBV2; j_call: TRBJ2-6; cdr3_aa: CASNPAWRGISGANVLTF; cdr3_nt: TGTGCCAGCAATCCGGCTTGGCGGGGGATCTCTGGGGCCAACGTCCTGACTTTC
d_call: TRBD1; clone_size: -; v_call: TRBV5-1; j_call: TRBJ1-4; cdr3_aa: CASSLDRGTNEKLFF; cdr3_nt: TGCGCCAGCAGCCTGGACAGGGGAACTAATGAAAAACTGTTTTTT
d_call: -; clone_size: -; v_call: TRBV12-2; j_call: TRBJ2-7; cdr3_aa: CASRLTDNYEQYF; cdr3_nt: TGTGCAAGTCGCTTAACGGACAATTACGAGCAGTACTTC
d_call: -; clone_size: once; v_call: TRBV20-1; j_call: TRBJ2-7; cdr3_aa: CSASDQLRAYEQYF; cdr3_nt: TGCAGTGCTAGTGATCAACTACGCGCCTACGAGCAGTACTTC
d_call: -; clone_size: -; v_call: TRBV7-8; j_call: TRBJ1-5; cdr3_aa: CASSLGGQPQHF; cdr3_nt: TGTGCCAGCAGCTTGGGGGGACAGCCCCAGCATTTT
d_call: -; clone_size: -; v_call: TRBV2; j_call: TRBJ1-1; cdr3_aa: CATTGQGAFF; cdr3_nt: TGTGCCACCACAGGGCAGGGAGCTTTCTTT
d_call: -; clone_size: -; v_call: TRBV9; j_call: TRBJ2-7; cdr3_aa: CASSVTPAGPRGNEQYF; cdr3_nt: TGTGCCAGCAGCGTAACCCCGGCCGGGCCCAGGGGTAACGAGCAGTACTTC
d_call: TRBD1; clone_size: -; v_call: TRBV20-1; j_call: TRBJ1-1; cdr3_aa: CSASSDREENTEAFF; cdr3_nt: TGCAGTGCTAGTAGTGACAGGGAAGAAAACACTGAAGCTTTCTTT
d_call: TRBD1; clone_size: -; v_call: TRBV6-5; j_call: TRBJ1-2; cdr3_aa: CASSTRDRVDGYTF; cdr3_nt: TGTGCCAGCAGTACCCGGGACAGGGTGGATGGCTACACCTTC
d_call: -; clone_size: -; v_call: TRBV7-3; j_call: TRBJ2-1; cdr3_aa: CASSPRDFDNEQFF; cdr3_nt: TGTGCCAGCAGCCCTCGGGACTTCGACAATGAGCAGTTCTTC
d_call: TRBD1; clone_size: -; v_call: TRBV2; j_call: TRBJ1-1; cdr3_aa: CASGIRRDRVGNTEAFF; cdr3_nt: TGTGCCAGCGGAATTCGACGGGACAGGGTAGGAAACACTGAAGCTTTCTTT
d_call: -; clone_size: -; v_call: TRBV5-1; j_call: TRBJ1-3; cdr3_aa: CASSLEAGARSGNTIYF; cdr3_nt: TGCGCCAGCAGCTTGGAAGCGGGGGCCCGCTCTGGAAACACCATATATTTT
d_call: TRBD1; clone_size: -; v_call: TRBV19; j_call: TRBJ1-2; cdr3_aa: CASSSTGGSGYTF; cdr3_nt: TGTGCCAGTAGTTCCACAGGGGGCAGTGGCTACACCTTC
d_call: -; clone_size: -; v_call: TRBV5-1; j_call: TRBJ1-4; cdr3_aa: CASSLGQSNEKLFF; cdr3_nt: TGCGCCAGCAGCTTGGGCCAGTCGAATGAAAAACTGTTTTTT
d_call: TRBD1; clone_size: -; v_call: TRBV9; j_call: TRBJ2-7; cdr3_aa: CASSQWDRAIYEQYF; cdr3_nt: TGTGCCAGCAGCCAATGGGACAGGGCTATCTACGAGCAGTACTTC
d_call: -; clone_size: once; v_call: TRBV28; j_call: TRBJ2-5; cdr3_aa: CASSPTGDPETQYF; cdr3_nt: TGTGCCAGCAGCCCAACGGGGGATCCAGAGACCCAGTACTTC
d_call: -; clone_size: -; v_call: TRBV10-3; j_call: TRBJ2-2; cdr3_aa: CAISINRDTGELFF; cdr3_nt: TGTGCCATCAGTATCAACAGGGACACCGGGGAGCTGTTTTTT
d_call: -; clone_size: few; v_call: TRBV1; j_call: TRBJ1-2; cdr3_aa: CTSSQEKGRYTF; cdr3_nt: TGCACCAGCAGCCAAGAAAAGGGGCGCTACACCTTC
d_call: TRBD1; clone_size: -; v_call: TRBV28; j_call: TRBJ2-7; cdr3_aa: CASSFSLGTGGYEQYF; cdr3_nt: TGTGCCAGCAGTTTTTCACTCGGGACAGGGGGATACGAGCAGTACTTC
d_call: TRBD1; clone_size: few; v_call: TRBV19; j_call: TRBJ1-2; cdr3_aa: CASSIAGQSYGYTF; cdr3_nt: TGTGCCAGTAGTATCGCGGGACAGTCCTATGGCTACACCTTC
d_call: TRBD1; clone_size: -; v_call: TRBV7-2; j_call: TRBJ2-7; cdr3_aa: CASSNRQGRTREQYF; cdr3_nt: TGTGCCAGCAGCAACCGACAGGGACGGACGAGGGAGCAGTACTTC
d_call: TRBD1; clone_size: -; v_call: TRBV4-2; j_call: TRBJ2-7; cdr3_aa: CASSQDPYRGLRGYEQYF; cdr3_nt: TGTGCCAGCAGCCAAGATCCATACAGGGGGTTAAGAGGCTACGAGCAGTACTTC
d_call: TRBD2; clone_size: -; v_call: TRBV3-1/TRBV3-2; j_call: TRBJ2-3; cdr3_aa: CASSPPSAGGSTDTQYF; cdr3_nt: TGTGCCAGCAGCCCCCCATCTGCGGGGGGTTCCACAGATACGCAGTATTTT
d_call: TRBD1; clone_size: -; v_call: TRBV5-6; j_call: TRBJ1-5; cdr3_aa: CASSLGTGSNQPQHF; cdr3_nt: TGTGCCAGCAGCTTAGGGACAGGGTCTAATCAGCCCCAGCATTTT
d_call: TRBD2; clone_size: -; v_call: TRBV5-1; j_call: TRBJ2-1; cdr3_aa: CASSLGTSGGARQFF; cdr3_nt: TGCGCCAGCAGCTTGGGGACTAGCGGGGGGGCCCGGCAGTTCTTC
d_call: -; clone_size: -; v_call: TRBV11-2; j_call: TRBJ2-1; cdr3_aa: CASSLEVGGYNEQFF; cdr3_nt: TGTGCCAGCAGCTTAGAGGTAGGAGGGTACAATGAGCAGTTCTTC
d_call: TRBD1; clone_size: -; v_call: TRBV2; j_call: TRBJ2-1; cdr3_aa: CASSLTGFRTYNEQFF; cdr3_nt: TGTGCCAGCAGTCTGACAGGGTTTAGGACCTACAATGAGCAGTTCTTC
d_call: -; clone_size: -; v_call: TRBV6-5; j_call: TRBJ1-5; cdr3_aa: CASSYSWHSNQPQHF; cdr3_nt: TGTGCCAGCAGTTACTCGTGGCATAGCAATCAGCCCCAGCATTTT
d_call: -; clone_size: -; v_call: TRBV28; j_call: TRBJ2-1; cdr3_aa: CASSPWTTKAYNEQFF; cdr3_nt: TGTGCCAGCAGCCCCTGGACAACCAAGGCTTACAATGAGCAGTTCTTC
d_call: TRBD1; clone_size: -; v_call: TRBV19; j_call: TRBJ2-2; cdr3_aa: CASRPDRVKTGELFF; cdr3_nt: TGTGCCAGTAGACCGGACAGGGTTAAGACCGGGGAGCTGTTTTTT
d_call: TRBD1; clone_size: few; v_call: TRBV2; j_call: TRBJ1-1; cdr3_aa: CASRGTGRANTEAFF; cdr3_nt: TGTGCCAGCAGGGGGACAGGGAGGGCGAACACTGAAGCTTTCTTT
d_call: TRBD1; clone_size: -; v_call: TRBV19; j_call: TRBJ1-2; cdr3_aa: CASSNGQDYGYTF; cdr3_nt: TGTGCCAGTAGTAACGGACAGGACTATGGCTACACCTTC
d_call: -; clone_size: once; v_call: TRBV2; j_call: TRBJ1-2; cdr3_aa: CASSDRTEGGYTF; cdr3_nt: TGTGCCAGCAGTGATAGGACAGAGGGTGGCTACACCTTC
d_call: -; clone_size: -; v_call: TRBV7-9; j_call: TRBJ2-3; cdr3_aa: CASSQGGGPTDTQYF; cdr3_nt: TGTGCCAGCAGTCAGGGCGGGGGCCCCACAGATACGCAGTATTTT
d_call: -; clone_size: -; v_call: TRBV11-2; j_call: TRBJ2-1; cdr3_aa: CASSLSAPHEQFF; cdr3_nt: TGTGCCAGCAGCTTGAGTGCGCCTCATGAGCAGTTCTTC
d_call: -; clone_size: -; v_call: TRBV4-2; j_call: TRBJ2-3; cdr3_aa: CASSQQAAHGTDTQYF; cdr3_nt: TGTGCCAGCAGCCAACAAGCCGCCCACGGCACAGATACGCAGTATTTT
d_call: -; clone_size: -; v_call: TRBV11-2; j_call: TRBJ2-5; cdr3_aa: CASSPQGWAQETQYF; cdr3_nt: TGTGCCAGCAGCCCCCAGGGCTGGGCCCAAGAGACCCAGTACTTC
d_call: TRBD1; clone_size: -; v_call: TRBV2; j_call: TRBJ1-1; cdr3_aa: CASSPPGQGPFTEAFF; cdr3_nt: TGTGCCAGCAGTCCTCCGGGACAGGGGCCGTTCACTGAAGCTTTCTTT
d_call: -; clone_size: -; v_call: TRBV3-1/TRBV3-2; j_call: TRBJ2-1; cdr3_aa: CASSLSQWGDGPDEQFF; cdr3_nt: TGTGCCAGCAGCCTCAGCCAGTGGGGGGACGGACCTGATGAGCAGTTCTTC
d_call: -; clone_size: -; v_call: TRBV6-5; j_call: TRBJ1-2; cdr3_aa: CASSLRGRGYTF; cdr3_nt: TGTGCCAGCAGCCTCCGGGGGAGGGGCTACACCTTC
d_call: -; clone_size: -; v_call: TRBV6-6; j_call: TRBJ2-5; cdr3_aa: CATDSAQETQYF; cdr3_nt: TGTGCCACCGACAGTGCCCAAGAGACCCAGTACTTC
d_call: -; clone_size: -; v_call: TRBV4-1; j_call: TRBJ1-4; cdr3_aa: CASSQSITNEKLFF; cdr3_nt: TGCGCCAGCAGCCAGTCAATAACTAATGAAAAACTGTTTTTT
d_call: TRBD1; clone_size: -; v_call: TRBV6-5; j_call: TRBJ2-7; cdr3_aa: CASRPGTGEYYEQYF; cdr3_nt: TGTGCCAGCAGACCCGGGACAGGGGAATACTACGAGCAGTACTTC
d_call: -; clone_size: -; v_call: TRBV24-1; j_call: TRBJ2-5; cdr3_aa: CATRSSNQETQYF; cdr3_nt: TGTGCCACCAGGTCCAGTAATCAAGAGACCCAGTACTTC
d_call: -; clone_size: -; v_call: TRBV12-3/TRBV12-4; j_call: TRBJ2-2; cdr3_aa: CASRILSGELFF; cdr3_nt: TGTGCCAGCAGAATCCTTTCCGGGGAGCTGTTTTTT
d_call: TRBD1; clone_size: -; v_call: TRBV5-1; j_call: TRBJ2-7; cdr3_aa: CASSFGSGTGAPEQYF; cdr3_nt: TGCGCCAGCAGCTTTGGCTCGGGGACAGGGGCTCCCGAGCAGTACTTC